This TCR beta chain stems from a study of blood T cell repertoires in COVID-19. Study-wide background: Italy, Spain and the United States were the sources of the convalescent and acute COVID-19 samples. Sources were T cells, B-cell-depleted T cells, or PBMCs; the material itself was cDNA or gDNA.

How the authors handled the data: Quantification of nucleated cells was approximated via reference gene primer amplification. Some clones are missing from TCRdb's copy, which holds only in-frame ones; the method was immunoSEQ multiplex PCR. The V and J calls and the clone size are those of that table, but D and trimming were determined from the DNA. Here the sample spans about 490,000 clones, around 85% being singletons. In germline, CDR1 is SGDLS, CDR2 YYNGEE. Trimming removed 0 bases from V and 5 bases from J, with 14 bases in between. The CDR3 extends over 15 amino acids. Sequenced input: peripheral blood. This sequence was found in a human donor in a cohort sampled during active COVID-19. The chain uses TRBV9 and TRBJ2-5; tentatively, D is TRBD2 (5 bases). The CDR3 coding sequence is TGTGCCAGCAGCGTAGATAGAGGGCTTGGGGAGACCCAGTACTTC. Residues: CASSVDRGLGETQYF.